A single sample gave rise to the 25 T cell receptor beta chains below, sequenced in a study of blood T cell repertoires in COVID-19. This table comes from immunoSEQ multiplex PCR, and its TCRdb copy is limited to in-frame clones, with some not included. The table records over 300,000 clones, 88% of them present only once. Sequencing was carried out using PBMCs or T cells enriched from blood (not recorded which). Receptor source: a woman in her twenties or thirties with acute COVID-19.

The sample holds one count of this clone. The chain has TRBV30 and TRBJ2-1; 11 bases are a match to TRBD2. CDR1 and CDR2 (germline): GTSNPN, SVGIG (reference sequence). V lost 0 bases to trimming and J lost 3 bases; unmatched junction nucleotides: 7. This CDR3 has 17 amino acids. CDR3 sequence (DNA): TGTGCCTGGAGTGTACCGCGGACTAGCGGGCGCTACAATGAGCAGTTCTTC. It specifies CAWSVPRTSGRYNEQFF.

The rearrangement uses TRBV5-1 and TRBJ2-3; 8 bases fit TRBD2. CDR1 and CDR2 from the germline V gene are SGHRS and YFSETQ. The CDR3 extends over 15 amino acids. V was clipped by 0 bases and J by 2 bases; unmatched bases: 2. The CDR3 region is CASSLAGGATDTQYF. In DNA, the CDR3 is TGCGCCAGCAGCTTGGCCGGGGGGGCCACAGATACGCAGTATTTT.

This chain uses TRBV9 with TRBJ2-2; 8 bases align to TRBD1. The CDR3 is made up of 15 amino acids. The germline V gene encodes CDR1 SGDLS and CDR2 YYNGEE. The J segment lost 4 bases and the V segment lost 7 bases, leaving 9 bases of the junction unmatched. In nucleotides, the CDR3 is TGTGCCAGCGCTGCGCAGGGGGCGCTCACCGGGGAGCTGTTTTTT. Residues: CASAAQGALTGELFF. Using reference TRBV9 and TRBJ2-2 for the parts outside the CDR3, the full variable domain is DSGVTQTPKHLITATGQRVTLRCSPRSGDLSVYWYQQSLDQGLQFLIQYYNGEERAKGNILERFSAQQFPDLHSELNLSSLELGDSALYFCASAAQGALTGELFFGEGSRLTVL.

The V call is TRBV27, the J call TRBJ1-2, with 8 bases matching TRBD1. The CDR3 totals 13 residues. The V segment lost 5 bases and the J segment 4 bases; nucleotides outside the gene matches: 3. Germline CDR1 and CDR2: MNHEY and SMNVEV (reference sequence). In DNA, the CDR3 is TGTGCCAGCAGTAGACAGGGGACCTATGGCTACACCTTC. Its protein is CASSRQGTYGYTF.

The chain couples TRBV30 to TRBJ2-6, with 9 bases fitting TRBD1. V was clipped by 5 bases and J by 2 bases; unmatched bases: 1. Germline values: CDR1 GTSNPN, CDR2 SVGIG (reference sequence). This CDR3 has 14 residues. CDR3 region: CAWGTGTGANVLTF. CDR3 coding DNA: TGTGCCTGGGGGACAGGGACTGGGGCCAACGTCCTGACTTTC.

The chain uses TRBV12-5 and TRBJ2-3; D perhaps matches TRBD1 (8 bases). The CDR3 covers 16 residues. Deletions cut 5 bases from V and 0 bases from J, with 15 bases between. In germline, CDR1 is LGHNT, CDR2 FRNRAP. For the CDR3, the DNA is TGTGCTAGTGGTCCCACAGGGGGAGGGAGCACAGATACGCAGTATTTT. Translated: CASGPTGGGSTDTQYF.

This clone was found a few times. This chain joins TRBV7-2 and TRBJ2-7; 15 nucleotides agree with TRBD2. Germline CDR1 and CDR2: SGHTA and FQGNSA. The trim removed 4 bases at V and 2 bases at J, leaving 0 bases unmatched. The CDR3 length is 15 residues. The chain's CDR3 is CASSWTSGGAYEQYF. The CDR3 bases are TGTGCCAGCAGCTGGACTAGCGGGGGGGCCTACGAGCAGTACTTC.

The chain uses TRBV19 and TRBJ1-3; possible D gene TRBD1, 6 bases. Deletions cut 10 bases from V and 0 bases from J, with 16 bases between. CDR3 size: 15 residues. The V gene's germline CDR1 is LNHDA and CDR2 SQIVND (reference sequence). CDR3 in amino acids: CATSQGTSSGNTIYF. CDR3 coding DNA: TGTGCCACCTCTCAGGGGACCAGCTCTGGAAACACCATATATTTT.

The chain recombines TRBV10-3 with TRBJ2-3; 8 bases are a match to TRBD2. The CDR3 sequence is 15 residues long. Germline CDR1 is ENHRY and CDR2 is SYGVKD. V lost 5 bases to trimming and J lost 2 bases; unmatched junction nucleotides: 6. The CDR3, as DNA: TGTGCCATCAGTCCAGCGGGGGAGCTCACAGATACGCAGTATTTT. Translating it yields CAISPAGELTDTQYF.

This clone was recorded only once. The CDR3 DNA follows: TGCGCCAGCAGTGACAGGACAGGGGGCAATCAGCCCCAGCATTTT. Amino acid sequence: CASSDRTGGNQPQHF. This chain connects TRBV10-2 to TRBJ1-5, with TRBD1 matching 9 bases. Germline V gene lookup returns CDR1 WSHSY and CDR2 SAAADI. The length of the CDR3 is 15 residues. V trimming: 3 bases; J trimming: 2 bases; junction bases outside the gene matches: 2.

Note on this clone: The sample has other DNA sequences that encode this CDR3 too. The genes are TRBV19 and TRBJ2-3; 10 positions match TRBD2. The CDR3 totals 15 residues. V trimming: 5 bases; J trimming: 4 bases; junction bases outside the gene matches: 6. CDR1 and CDR2 from the germline V gene are LNHDA and SQIVND (reference sequence). The CDR3 DNA is TGTGCCAGTAGTGTAGCGGGGGGCCGTGCAGATACGCAGTATTTT. Translation: CASSVAGGRADTQYF.

The V and J genes are TRBV5-3 and TRBJ1-3, with a weak D call TRBD1 (6 bases). TRBV5-3 is an ORF, with its function uncertain. This CDR3 is 17 amino acids long. The V and J ends lost 4 bases and 9 bases respectively, with 26 bases between them. The CDR3 sequence: CARSGRIQGWRDVTIYF. CDR3 nucleotides: TGTGCCAGAAGCGGCCGGATACAGGGATGGCGAGATGTCACCATATATTTT.

V and J are TRBV7-9 and TRBJ2-1; D perhaps matches TRBD1 (5 bases). The CDR3 sequence is 11 residues long. Per the germline V gene, CDR1 is SEHNR and CDR2 is FQNEAQ (reference sequence). V lost 1 base to trimming and J lost 13 bases, with 8 bases between them. The CDR3 spells CASSLGQPQFF. CDR3 in DNA: TGTGCCAGCAGCTTAGGACAGCCCCAGTTCTTC. Full variable domain (rest looked up from reference TRBV7-9 and TRBJ2-1): DTGVSQNPRHKITKRGQNVTFRCDPISEHNRLYWYRQTLGQGPEFLTYFQNEAQLEKSRLLSDRFSAERPKGSFSTLEIQRTEQGDSAMYLCASSLGQPQFFGPGTRLTVL.

This chain connects TRBV7-9 to TRBJ2-7; 9 bases are a match to TRBD1. After removal of 6 bases from V and 2 bases from J, the junction contained 11 bases not matched to a gene. Germline CDR1 is SEHNR and CDR2 is FQNEAQ (reference sequence). The CDR3 has 16 residues. The CDR3 DNA reads as TGTGCCAGCAGTAGCATTCCGGGACAGGGAACCTACGAGCAGTACTTC. Residues: CASSSIPGQGTYEQYF.

V gene TRBV9 combines with J gene TRBJ1-3; D possibly corresponds to TRBD1 (6 bases). The V and J ends lost 3 bases and 4 bases respectively, with 17 bases between them. Germline CDR1 reads SGDLS; CDR2 reads YYNGEE. The CDR3 consists of 16 residues. In DNA form, the CDR3 reads TGTGCCAGCAGCGGACCAGGGGCCTTTTCCGGAAACACCATATATTTT. Encoded protein: CASSGPGAFSGNTIYF.

This sequence joins TRBV18 and TRBJ1-1, with TRBD1 matching over 9 bases. The CDR3 covers 15 residues. From germline, CDR1 is KGHSH and CDR2 LQKENI. J was trimmed by 3 bases and V by 1 base; bases with no gene match: 3. The CDR3 DNA reads TGTGCCAGCTCACCACTATGGACAGGGGACACTGAAGCTTTCTTT. It is translated as CASSPLWTGDTEAFF.

This sequence joins TRBV18 and TRBJ2-3, with a possible D match to TRBD1 (5 bases). The CDR3 runs to 13 residues. CDR1 is KGHSH, CDR2 LQKENI, per germline. V shed 5 bases and J shed 2 bases, with 8 bases lying between them. CDR3 in DNA: TGTGCCAGCTCATCCGGACACACAGATACGCAGTATTTT. Residues: CASSSGHTDTQYF.

The V gene is TRBV5-1, the J gene TRBJ2-3; D not resolved. The germline V and J ends were trimmed by 2 bases and 0 bases, with 10 bases remaining between them. The length of the CDR3 is 15 residues. Per germline, CDR1 SGHRS and CDR2 YFSETQ. This chain's CDR3 is CASSFGDTSTDTQYF. The CDR3 coding sequence is TGCGCCAGCAGCTTCGGCGACACTAGCACAGATACGCAGTATTTT.

The rearrangement joins TRBV27 to TRBJ1-2; tentatively, D is TRBD1 (5 bases). The length of the CDR3 is 14 residues. The germline V gene encodes CDR1 MNHEY and CDR2 SMNVEV (reference sequence). V was shortened by 5 bases and J by 7 bases, with 17 bases between the two germline ends. The CDR3 bases are TGTGCCAGCAGTGCCGCCGGGGGGTCAGCTGGCTACACCTTC. Translation: CASSAAGGSAGYTF.

DNA of the CDR3: TGCGCCAGCAGCGCGAGAACAGGGGCGGGAAACACCATATATTTT. This encodes CASSARTGAGNTIYF. The chain combines TRBV5-1 with TRBJ1-3; 7 nucleotides agree with TRBD1. The trim removed 4 bases at V and 4 bases at J, leaving 8 bases unmatched. This CDR3 has 15 residues. Germline values: CDR1 SGHRS, CDR2 YFSETQ.

This sequence joins TRBV7-2 and TRBJ2-1, with 9 positions matching TRBD2. The CDR3 is 19 amino acids. CDR1 is SGHTA, CDR2 FQGNSA, per germline. Trimming at V came to 5 bases and at J to 0 bases, leaving 14 bases not matched to a gene. The CDR3 sequence is CASSPRGSGGLSSYNEQFF. CDR3 DNA: TGTGCCAGCAGCCCCAGGGGTAGCGGGGGCCTAAGCTCCTACAATGAGCAGTTCTTC.

This rearrangement joins TRBV2 to TRBJ1-1; 8 bases map to TRBD1. In germline, CDR1 is SNHLY, CDR2 FYNNEI. The CDR3 covers 16 residues. The junction had 7 bases not matched to a gene; V was cut back by 1 base and J by 3 bases. The CDR3 DNA follows: TGTGCCAGCAGTGAAGGCGCAGGGGGCGTGGACACTGAAGCTTTCTTT. Protein product: CASSEGAGGVDTEAFF.

The rearrangement joins TRBV7-3 to TRBJ1-5, with 8 nucleotides matching TRBD1. With 5 bases clipped from V and 2 bases from J, the junction kept 17 bases outside the gene matches. CDR1 and CDR2 from the germline V gene are SGHTA and FQGTGA. This CDR3 has 19 amino acids. The CDR3 here is CASSHGQGRDIRGNQPQHF. The CDR3 DNA follows: TGTGCCAGCAGCCACGGACAGGGTCGAGACATTCGTGGCAATCAGCCCCAGCATTTT.

V usage is TRBV7-3 and J usage is TRBJ2-5; TRBD1 agrees at 7 bases. Per germline, CDR1 SGHTA and CDR2 FQGTGA. CDR3 size: 15 residues. After removal of 1 base from V and 5 bases from J, the junction contained 7 bases not matched to a gene. CDR3 sequence (DNA): TGTGCCAGCAGCTTAAGTGGCAGGGGGTTGGAGACCCAGTACTTC. Protein sequence: CASSLSGRGLETQYF.

This clone was recorded at least ten times. The V and J genes are TRBV28 and TRBJ1-3; 8 bases fit TRBD1. Germline V CDR1 and CDR2: MDHEN, SYDVKM. The ends lost 1 base at V and 3 bases at J; junction bases unmatched: 8. This CDR3 has 17 residues. The CDR3 is CASSLLVQGADGNTIYF. The CDR3 bases are TGTGCCAGCAGTTTATTAGTTCAGGGGGCGGATGGAAACACCATATATTTT.